This TCR beta chain was retrieved from a study of cytomegalovirus exposure and HLA in healthy donors. Study in general: Ancestry clustering placed about 80% of several hundred genotyped donors in the Caucasian-associated cluster.

V lost 5 bases and J 5 bases, leaving 18 bases between the germline ends. From germline, CDR1 is SEHNR and CDR2 FQNEAQ (reference sequence). There are 15 residues in the CDR3. Notes on this clone: The antigen is unknown.

PCR was performed using 60 Vbeta and 13 Jbeta primers. Profiling relied on immunoSEQ multiplex PCR, and the TCRdb table lists in-frame clones only, not all of them. The data hold 150,000 to 190,000 clones, with roughly 75% observed a single time. Study-wide results and caveats: Immune exposure was documented only through CMV serostatus. Among the sequence variants, a highly shared cluster was likely an artifact of sequencing. Later analysis identified a missense DCLRE1C variant that was linked to TCR beta V- and J-gene trimming.

The V call is TRBV7-9, the J call TRBJ1-2; the D gene is possibly TRBD1 (6 bases). The sequence was obtained from a man aged 18 to 29 in good health and CMV-seronegative. Sequenced sample: PBMCs. The CDR3, as DNA: TGTGCCAGCAGCCCCCCCGGACAGAGCCGGTATGGCTACACCTTC. Amino acids: CASSPPGQSRYGYTF. The full variable domain, completed using reference TRBV7-9 and TRBJ1-2, is DTGVSQNPRHKITKRGQNVTFRCDPISEHNRLYWYRQTLGQGPEFLTYFQNEAQLEKSRLLSDRFSAERPKGSFSTLEIQRTEQGDSAMYLCASSPPGQSRYGYTFGSGTRLTVV.